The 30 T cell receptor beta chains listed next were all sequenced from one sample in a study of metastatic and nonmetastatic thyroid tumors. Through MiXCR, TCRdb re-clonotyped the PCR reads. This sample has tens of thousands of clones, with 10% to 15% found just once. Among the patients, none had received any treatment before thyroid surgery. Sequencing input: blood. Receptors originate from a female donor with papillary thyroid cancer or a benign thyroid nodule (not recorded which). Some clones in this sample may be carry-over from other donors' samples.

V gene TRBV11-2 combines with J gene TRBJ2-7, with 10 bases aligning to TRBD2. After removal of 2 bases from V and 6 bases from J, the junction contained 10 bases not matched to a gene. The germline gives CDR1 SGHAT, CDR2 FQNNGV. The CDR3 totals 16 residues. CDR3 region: CASSLIRLAGAGEQYF. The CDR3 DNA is TGTGCCAGCAGCTTAATTAGGCTAGCGGGAGCGGGCGAGCAGTACTTC.

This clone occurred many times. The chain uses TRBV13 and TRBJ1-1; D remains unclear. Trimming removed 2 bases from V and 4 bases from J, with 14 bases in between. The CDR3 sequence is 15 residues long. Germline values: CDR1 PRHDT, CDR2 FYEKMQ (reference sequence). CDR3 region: CASSLMGNRATEAFF. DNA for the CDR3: TGTGCCAGCAGCTTAATGGGGAATAGGGCCACTGAAGCTTTCTTT.

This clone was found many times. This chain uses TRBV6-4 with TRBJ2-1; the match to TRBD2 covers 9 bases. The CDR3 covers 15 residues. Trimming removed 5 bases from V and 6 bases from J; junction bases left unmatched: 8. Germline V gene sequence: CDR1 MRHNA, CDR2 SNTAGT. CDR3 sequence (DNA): TGTGCCAGCAGTCCCGATAGCGGGAGCGGCAATGAGCAGTTCTTC. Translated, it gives CASSPDSGSGNEQFF.

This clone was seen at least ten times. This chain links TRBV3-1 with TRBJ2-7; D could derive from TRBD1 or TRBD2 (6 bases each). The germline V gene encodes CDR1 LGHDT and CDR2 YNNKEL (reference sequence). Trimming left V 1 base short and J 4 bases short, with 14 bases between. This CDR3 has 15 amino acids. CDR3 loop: CASSQVVGGPYEQYF. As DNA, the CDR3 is TGTGCCAGCAGCCAAGTTGTCGGGGGCCCGTACGAGCAGTACTTC.

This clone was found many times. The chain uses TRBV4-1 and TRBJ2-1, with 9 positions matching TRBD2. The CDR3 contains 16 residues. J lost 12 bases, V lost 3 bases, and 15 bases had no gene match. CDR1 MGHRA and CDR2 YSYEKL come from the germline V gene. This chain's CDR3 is CASSQAGLAQKGVQFF. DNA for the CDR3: TGCGCCAGCAGCCAGGCGGGACTAGCTCAAAAGGGGGTGCAGTTCTTC.

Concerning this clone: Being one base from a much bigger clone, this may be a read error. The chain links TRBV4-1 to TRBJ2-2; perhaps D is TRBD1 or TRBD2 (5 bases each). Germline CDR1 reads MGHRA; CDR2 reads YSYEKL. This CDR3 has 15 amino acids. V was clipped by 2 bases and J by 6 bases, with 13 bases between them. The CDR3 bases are TGCGCCAGCAGCCAATCCACGGGGCTGCCCGGGGAGCTGTTTTTT. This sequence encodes CASSQSTGLPGELFF.

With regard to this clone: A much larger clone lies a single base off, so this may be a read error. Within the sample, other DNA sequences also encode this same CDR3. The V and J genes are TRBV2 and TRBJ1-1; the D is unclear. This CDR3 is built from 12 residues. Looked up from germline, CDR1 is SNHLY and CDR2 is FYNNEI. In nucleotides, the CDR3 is TGTGCCAGCAGTGAACCGAACACCGAAGCTTTCTTT. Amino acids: CASSEPNTEAFF.

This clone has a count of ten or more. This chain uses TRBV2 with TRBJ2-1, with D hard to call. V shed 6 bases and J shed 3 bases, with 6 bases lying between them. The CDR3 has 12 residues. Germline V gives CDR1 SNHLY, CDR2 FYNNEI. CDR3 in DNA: TGTGCCAGCAGCCGCGACTACAATGAGCAGTTCTTC. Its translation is CASSRDYNEQFF.

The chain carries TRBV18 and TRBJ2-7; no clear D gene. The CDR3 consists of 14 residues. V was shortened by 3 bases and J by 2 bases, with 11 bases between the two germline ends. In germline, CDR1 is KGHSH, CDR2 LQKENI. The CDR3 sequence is CASSPENGPYEQYF. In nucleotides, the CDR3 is TGTGCCAGCTCACCGGAGAACGGACCCTACGAGCAGTACTTC. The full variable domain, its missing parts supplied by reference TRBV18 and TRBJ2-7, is NAGVMQNPRHLVRRRGQEARLRCSPMKGHSHVYWYRQLPEEGLKFMVYLQKENIIDESGMPKERFSAEFPKEGPSILRIQQVVRGDSAAYFCASSPENGPYEQYFGPGTRLTVT.

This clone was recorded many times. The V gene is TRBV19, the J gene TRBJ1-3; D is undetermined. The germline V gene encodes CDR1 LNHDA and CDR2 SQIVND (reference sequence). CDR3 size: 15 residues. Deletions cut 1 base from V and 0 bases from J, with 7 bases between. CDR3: CASSIGGDSGNTIYF. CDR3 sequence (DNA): TGTGCCAGTAGTATAGGCGGCGACTCTGGAAACACCATATATTTT.

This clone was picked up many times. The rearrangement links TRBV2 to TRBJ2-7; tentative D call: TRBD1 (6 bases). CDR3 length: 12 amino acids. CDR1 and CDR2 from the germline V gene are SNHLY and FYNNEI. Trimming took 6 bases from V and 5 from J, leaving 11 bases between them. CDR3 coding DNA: TGTGCCAGCAGGGCACAGGGAGACGAGCAGTACTTC. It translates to CASRAQGDEQYF. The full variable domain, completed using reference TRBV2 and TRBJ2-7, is EPEVTQTPSHQVTQMGQEVILRCVPISNHLYFYWYRQILGQKVEFLVSFYNNEISEKSEIFDDQFSVERPDGSNFTLKIRSTKLEDSAMYFCASRAQGDEQYFGPGTRLTVT.

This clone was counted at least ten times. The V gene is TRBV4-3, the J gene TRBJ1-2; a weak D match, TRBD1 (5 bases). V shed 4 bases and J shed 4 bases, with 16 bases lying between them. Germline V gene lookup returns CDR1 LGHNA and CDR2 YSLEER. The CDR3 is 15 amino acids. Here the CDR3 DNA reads TGCGCCAGCAGCCCCTTACCGGGGGGAGCCTATGGCTACACCTTC. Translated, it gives CASSPLPGGAYGYTF.

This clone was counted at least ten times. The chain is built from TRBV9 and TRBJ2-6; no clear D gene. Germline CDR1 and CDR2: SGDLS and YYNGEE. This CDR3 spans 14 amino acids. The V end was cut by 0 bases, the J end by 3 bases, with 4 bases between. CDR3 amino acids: CASSVAVGANVLTF. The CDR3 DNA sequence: TGTGCCAGCAGCGTAGCAGTTGGGGCCAACGTCCTGACTTTC. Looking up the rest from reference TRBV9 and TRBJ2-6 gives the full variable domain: DSGVTQTPKHLITATGQRVTLRCSPRSGDLSVYWYQQSLDQGLQFLIQYYNGEERAKGNILERFSAQQFPDLHSELNLSSLELGDSALYFCASSVAVGANVLTFGAGSRLTVL.

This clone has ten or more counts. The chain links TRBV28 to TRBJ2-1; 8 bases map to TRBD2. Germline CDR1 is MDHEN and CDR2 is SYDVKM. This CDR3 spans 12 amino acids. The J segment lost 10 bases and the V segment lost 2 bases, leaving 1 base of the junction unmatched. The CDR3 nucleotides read TGTGCCAGCAGTTTAGAGCGGGAGGAGCAGTTCTTC. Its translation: CASSLEREEQFF.

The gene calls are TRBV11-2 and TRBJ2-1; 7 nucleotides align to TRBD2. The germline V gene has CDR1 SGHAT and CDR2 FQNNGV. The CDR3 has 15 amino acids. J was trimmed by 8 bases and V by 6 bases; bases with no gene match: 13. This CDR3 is CASRLHRGEVDEQFF. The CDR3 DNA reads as TGTGCCAGCAGACTCCACCGGGGGGAAGTGGATGAGCAGTTCTTC.

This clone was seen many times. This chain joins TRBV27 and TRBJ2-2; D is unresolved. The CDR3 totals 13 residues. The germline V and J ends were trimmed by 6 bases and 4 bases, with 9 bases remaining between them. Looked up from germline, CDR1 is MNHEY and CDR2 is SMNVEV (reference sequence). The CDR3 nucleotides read TGTGCCAGCAGCTCTTACTCCACCGGGGAGCTGTTTTTT. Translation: CASSSYSTGELFF.

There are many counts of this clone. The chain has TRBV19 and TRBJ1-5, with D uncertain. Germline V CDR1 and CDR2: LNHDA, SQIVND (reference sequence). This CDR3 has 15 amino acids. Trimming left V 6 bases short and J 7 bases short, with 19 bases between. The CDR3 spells CASRADSTTEQPQHF. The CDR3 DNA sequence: TGTGCCAGTAGGGCGGACTCAACCACCGAACAGCCCCAGCATTTT.

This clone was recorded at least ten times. The CDR3 coding sequence is TGTGCCAGCAGCCCCCTGGGGGAATCGGGGCACTTCTACGAGCAGTACTTC. Residues: CASSPLGESGHFYEQYF. The chain links TRBV4-2 to TRBJ2-7; either TRBD1 or TRBD2 may supply D (5 bases each). The CDR3 covers 17 residues. The germline gives CDR1 LGHNA, CDR2 YNFKEQ. V lost 4 bases and J lost 3, with 22 bases in between.

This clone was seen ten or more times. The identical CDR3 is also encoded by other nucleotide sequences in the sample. This CDR3 reads CASSEPNTEAFF. The CDR3 coding sequence is TGTGCCAGCAGTGAACCGAACACTGAAGCTTTCTTT. The chain recombines TRBV2 with TRBJ1-1; no clear D. Germline CDR1 and CDR2: SNHLY and FYNNEI. With 2 bases removed from V and 1 base from J, the gap between germline ends came to 2 bases. The length of the CDR3 is 12 residues.

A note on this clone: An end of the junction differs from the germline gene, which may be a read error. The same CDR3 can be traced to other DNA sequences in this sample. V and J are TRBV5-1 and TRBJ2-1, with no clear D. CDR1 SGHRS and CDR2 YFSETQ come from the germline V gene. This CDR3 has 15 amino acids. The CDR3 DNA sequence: TGTGCCAGCAGCTTGGGTACTTTAGCCTACAATGAGCAGTTCTTC. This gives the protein CASSLGTLAYNEQFF.

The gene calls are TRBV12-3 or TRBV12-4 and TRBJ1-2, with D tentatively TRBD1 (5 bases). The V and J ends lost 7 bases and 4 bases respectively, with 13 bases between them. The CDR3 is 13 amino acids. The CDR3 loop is CASNRGGTYGYTF. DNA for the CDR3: TGTGCCAGCAATCGGGGAGGGACCTATGGCTACACCTTC.

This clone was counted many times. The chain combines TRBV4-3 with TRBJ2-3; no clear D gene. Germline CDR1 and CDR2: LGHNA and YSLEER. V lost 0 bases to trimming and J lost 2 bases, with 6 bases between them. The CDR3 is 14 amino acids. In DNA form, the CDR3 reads TGCGCCAGCAGCCAAGAGGTCCACACAGATACGCAGTATTTT. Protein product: CASSQEVHTDTQYF.

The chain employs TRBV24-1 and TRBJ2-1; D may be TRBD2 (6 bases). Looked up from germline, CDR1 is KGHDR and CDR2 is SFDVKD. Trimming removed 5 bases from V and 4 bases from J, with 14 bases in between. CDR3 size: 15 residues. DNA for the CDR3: TGTGCCACCAGTGGAAGCACTAGCCGGTACAATGAGCAGTTCTTC. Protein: CATSGSTSRYNEQFF.

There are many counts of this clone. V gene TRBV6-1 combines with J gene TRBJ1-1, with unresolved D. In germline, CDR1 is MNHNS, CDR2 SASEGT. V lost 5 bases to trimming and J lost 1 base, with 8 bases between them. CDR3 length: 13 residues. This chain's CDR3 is CASSPHGNTEAFF. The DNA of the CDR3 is TGTGCCAGCAGTCCCCACGGGAACACTGAAGCTTTCTTT.

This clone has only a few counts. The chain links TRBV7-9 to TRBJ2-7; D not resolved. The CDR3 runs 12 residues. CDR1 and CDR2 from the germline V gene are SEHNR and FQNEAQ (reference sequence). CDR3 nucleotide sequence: TGTGTCAACAGCTTAGTAGGCTACGAGCAGTACTTC. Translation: CVNSLVGYEQYF. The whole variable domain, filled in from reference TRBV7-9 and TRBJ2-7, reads DTGVSQNPRHKITKRGQNVTFRCDPISEHNRLYWYRQTLGQGPEFLTYFQNEAQLEKSRLLSDRFSAERPKGSFSTLEIQRTEQGDSAMYLCVNSLVGYEQYFGPGTRLTVT.

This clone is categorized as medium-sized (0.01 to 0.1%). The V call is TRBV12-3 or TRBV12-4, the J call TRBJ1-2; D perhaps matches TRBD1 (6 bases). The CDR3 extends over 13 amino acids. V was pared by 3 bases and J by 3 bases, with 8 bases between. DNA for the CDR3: TGTGCCAGCAGTTTCGCAGGGGACTATGGCTACACCTTC. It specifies CASSFAGDYGYTF.

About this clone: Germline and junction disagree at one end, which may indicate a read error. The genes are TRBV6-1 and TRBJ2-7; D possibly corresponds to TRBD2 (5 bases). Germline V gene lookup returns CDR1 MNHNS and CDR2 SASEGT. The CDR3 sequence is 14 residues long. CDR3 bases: TGTGCCGGCAGCTCCACATGGCTAGCAGGCGAGCAGTACTTC. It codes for CAGSSTWLAGEQYF.

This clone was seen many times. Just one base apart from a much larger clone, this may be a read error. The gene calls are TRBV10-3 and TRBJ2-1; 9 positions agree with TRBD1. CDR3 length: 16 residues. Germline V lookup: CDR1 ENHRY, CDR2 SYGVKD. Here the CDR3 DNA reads TGTGCCATCGGTGAGTCTCGGGGACAGGGACGCAATGAGCAGTTCTTC. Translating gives CAIGESRGQGRNEQFF.

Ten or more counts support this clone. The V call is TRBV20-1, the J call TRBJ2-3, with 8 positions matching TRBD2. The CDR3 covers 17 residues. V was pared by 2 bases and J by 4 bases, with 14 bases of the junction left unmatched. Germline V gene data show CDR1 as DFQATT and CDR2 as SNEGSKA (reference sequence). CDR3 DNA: TGCAGTGCTAGACGCGGGGAGCGGGAGAGAACCCCAGATACGCAGTATTTT. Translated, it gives CSARRGERERTPDTQYF.

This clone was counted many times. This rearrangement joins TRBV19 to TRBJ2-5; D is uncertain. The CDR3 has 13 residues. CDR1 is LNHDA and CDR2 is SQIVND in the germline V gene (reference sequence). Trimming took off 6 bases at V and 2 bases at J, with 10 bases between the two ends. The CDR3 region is CASRMSEQETQYF. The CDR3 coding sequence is TGTGCCAGTAGAATGAGCGAACAAGAGACCCAGTACTTC.